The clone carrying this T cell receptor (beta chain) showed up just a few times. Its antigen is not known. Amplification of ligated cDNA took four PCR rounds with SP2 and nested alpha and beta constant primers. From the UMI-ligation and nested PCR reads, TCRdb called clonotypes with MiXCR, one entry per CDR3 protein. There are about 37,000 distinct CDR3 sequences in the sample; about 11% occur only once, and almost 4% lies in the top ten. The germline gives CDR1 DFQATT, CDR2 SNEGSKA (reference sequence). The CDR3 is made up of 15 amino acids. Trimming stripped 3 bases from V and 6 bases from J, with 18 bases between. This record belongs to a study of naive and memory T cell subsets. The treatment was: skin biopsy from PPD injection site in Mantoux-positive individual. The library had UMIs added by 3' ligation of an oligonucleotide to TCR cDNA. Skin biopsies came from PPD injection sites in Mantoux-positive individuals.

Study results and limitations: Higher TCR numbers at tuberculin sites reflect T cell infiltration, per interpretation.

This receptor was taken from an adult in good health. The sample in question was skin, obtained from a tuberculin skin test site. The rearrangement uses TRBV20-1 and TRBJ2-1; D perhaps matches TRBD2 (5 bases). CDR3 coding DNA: TGCAGTGCTAGTCTGGCGGCATTGCGGGTCAATGAGCAGTTCTTC. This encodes CSASLAALRVNEQFF.